This is a list of T cell receptor beta chains from one sample in a study of long-term antiretroviral therapy in people with HIV. The table came from immunoSEQ multiplex PCR; TCRdb's copy has only in-frame clones and leaves some out. The sample lists 35,000 to 45,000 clones, 90% to 95% occurring once. The sample was unsorted PBMCs, taken 4.1 years after starting antiretroviral therapy. Receptors originate from a woman aged 50 to 60 with HIV. Both conserved end residues are part of each CDR3. D genes are given only for firm matches.

j_call: TRBJ2-7
d_call: NA
v_call: TRBV4-1
cdr3_nt: TGCGCCAGCAGCCAACAACAGGGGGGGGCCTACGAGCAGTACTTC
cdr3_aa: CASSQQQGGAYEQYF

j_call: TRBJ2-1
d_call: NA
v_call: TRBV4-2
cdr3_nt: TGTGCCAGCAGCCAAGGGGGACTTAGCAATGAGCAGTTCTTC
cdr3_aa: CASSQGGLSNEQFF

j_call: TRBJ2-7
d_call: TRBD1
v_call: TRBV27
cdr3_nt: TGTGCCAGCAGTTCCCTCCATCGGGACAGGGGGGGAGAGCAGTACTTC
cdr3_aa: CASSSLHRDRGGEQYF

j_call: TRBJ2-2
d_call: NA
v_call: TRBV5-1
cdr3_nt: TGCGCCACGTCCGGCAGAGCTTCCGGGGAGCTGTTTTTT
cdr3_aa: CATSGRASGELFF

j_call: TRBJ2-1
d_call: TRBD2
v_call: TRBV11-2
cdr3_nt: TGTGCCAGCAGCCTACTAGCGGGGGGGCATCACAATGAGCAGTTCTTC
cdr3_aa: CASSLLAGGHHNEQFF

j_call: TRBJ1-4
d_call: NA
v_call: TRBV5-4
cdr3_nt: TGTGCCAGCAGCTTCGGCCGCGGAAATGAAAAACTGTTTTTT
cdr3_aa: CASSFGRGNEKLFF

j_call: TRBJ2-1
d_call: NA
v_call: TRBV19
cdr3_nt: TGTGCCAGTAGTATAGGGGGCAGGGACTACAATGAGCAGTTCTTC
cdr3_aa: CASSIGGRDYNEQFF

j_call: TRBJ2-3
d_call: NA
v_call: TRBV5-4
cdr3_nt: TGTGCCAGCAGCTTGGCAAACAGGAATTCCCCAGATACGCAGTATTTT
cdr3_aa: CASSLANRNSPDTQYF

j_call: TRBJ2-3
d_call: NA
v_call: TRBV6-5
cdr3_nt: TGTGCCAGTCGGTTTTCAGATACGCAGTATTTT
cdr3_aa: CASRFSDTQYF

j_call: TRBJ1-2
d_call: NA
v_call: TRBV15
cdr3_nt: TGTGCCACCAGCAGTTTTCGGGGCGCAAGCGGCTACACCTTC
cdr3_aa: CATSSFRGASGYTF

j_call: TRBJ2-3
d_call: NA
v_call: TRBV7-3
cdr3_nt: TGTGCCAGCAGCCCTGGGGGGCGCACAGATACGCAGTATTTT
cdr3_aa: CASSPGGRTDTQYF

j_call: TRBJ2-3
d_call: NA
v_call: TRBV7-6
cdr3_nt: TGTGCCAGCAGCTCCCGGGAGATCGGAACAGATACGCAGTATTTT
cdr3_aa: CASSSREIGTDTQYF

j_call: TRBJ2-7
d_call: TRBD2
v_call: TRBV9
cdr3_nt: TGTGCCAGCAGCGGGGGACTAGCGACTATGGGGCAGTACTTC
cdr3_aa: CASSGGLATMGQYF

j_call: TRBJ1-2
d_call: NA
v_call: TRBV4-3
cdr3_nt: TGCGCCAGCAGCCCTCAGAATGAGGAATATGGCTACACCTTC
cdr3_aa: CASSPQNEEYGYTF

j_call: TRBJ2-3
d_call: NA
v_call: TRBV9
cdr3_nt: TGTGCCAGCAGCGTGGGGCTTAACTCGGGCACAGATACGCAGTATTTT
cdr3_aa: CASSVGLNSGTDTQYF

j_call: TRBJ2-2
d_call: NA
v_call: TRBV19
cdr3_nt: TGTGCCAGTAGTATATTAGGCGGGGAGCTGTTTTTT
cdr3_aa: CASSILGGELFF

j_call: TRBJ1-4
d_call: TRBD1
v_call: TRBV5-6
cdr3_nt: TGTGCCAGCAGCTTGGCCCGGCAGGGGGCCGAGGAAAAACTGTTTTTT
cdr3_aa: CASSLARQGAEEKLFF

j_call: TRBJ1-5
d_call: NA
v_call: TRBV4-3
cdr3_nt: TGCGCCAGCAGCCAAGATAGGGGACATAATCAGCCCCAGCATTTT
cdr3_aa: CASSQDRGHNQPQHF

j_call: TRBJ2-1
d_call: TRBD2
v_call: TRBV30
cdr3_nt: TGTGCCTGGAGTGTACGGGGCGGGGGGTACAATGAGCAGTTCTTC
cdr3_aa: CAWSVRGGGYNEQFF

j_call: TRBJ1-5
d_call: NA
v_call: TRBV6-5
cdr3_nt: TGTGCCAGCAGTTACGATAGGAATCAGCCCCAGCATTTT
cdr3_aa: CASSYDRNQPQHF

j_call: TRBJ2-5
d_call: NA
v_call: TRBV12-5
cdr3_nt: TGTGCTAGTGGTTTGGGCCGCTCGGAGACCCAGTACTTC
cdr3_aa: CASGLGRSETQYF

j_call: TRBJ2-7
d_call: NA
v_call: TRBV6-5
cdr3_nt: TGTGCCAGCAGCCTAGCAAGGACTGAAGACGAGCAGTACTTC
cdr3_aa: CASSLARTEDEQYF

j_call: TRBJ1-2
d_call: TRBD1
v_call: TRBV5-6
cdr3_nt: TGTGCCAGCAGCCTGGGGGACAGCTATGGCTACACCTTC
cdr3_aa: CASSLGDSYGYTF

j_call: TRBJ2-7
d_call: NA
v_call: TRBV7-9
cdr3_nt: TGTGCCAGCAGCTTGGCAGGGGGGGGTGGGCAGTACTTC
cdr3_aa: CASSLAGGGGQYF

j_call: TRBJ1-1
d_call: TRBD1
v_call: TRBV5-1
cdr3_nt: TGCGCCAGCAGCGCGGACAGGGGCACTGAAGCTTTCTTT
cdr3_aa: CASSADRGTEAFF

j_call: TRBJ2-5
d_call: NA
v_call: TRBV5-4
cdr3_nt: TGTGCCAGCAGCTTGCGGTTTGAGACCCAGTACTTC
cdr3_aa: CASSLRFETQYF

j_call: TRBJ2-2
d_call: NA
v_call: TRBV5-1
cdr3_nt: TGCGCCAGCAGCGCCCGAACCCCCGGGACACAAAACACCGGGGAGCTGTTTTTT
cdr3_aa: CASSARTPGTQNTGELFF

j_call: TRBJ1-2
d_call: NA
v_call: TRBV18
cdr3_nt: TGTGCCAGCTCACCAAGTAGCGGGGTTTATGGCTACACCTTC
cdr3_aa: CASSPSSGVYGYTF

j_call: TRBJ1-2
d_call: TRBD1
v_call: TRBV5-5
cdr3_nt: TGTGCCAGCAGCCCGCGGGACAGGCTCTATGGCTACACCTTC
cdr3_aa: CASSPRDRLYGYTF

j_call: TRBJ1-2
d_call: TRBD1
v_call: TRBV29-1
cdr3_nt: TGCAGCGTCACAGGGGGGGGTGGCTACACCTTC
cdr3_aa: CSVTGGGGYTF

j_call: TRBJ2-1
d_call: NA
v_call: TRBV30
cdr3_nt: TGTGCCTGGACCCTCCCCCGATCCGGGTCGGATGAGCAGTTCTTC
cdr3_aa: CAWTLPRSGSDEQFF

j_call: TRBJ2-7
d_call: TRBD1
v_call: TRBV2
cdr3_nt: TGTGCCAGCACCCGAGACAGGGGGGACGAGCAGTACTTC
cdr3_aa: CASTRDRGDEQYF

j_call: TRBJ1-2
d_call: TRBD1
v_call: TRBV6-1
cdr3_nt: TGTGCCAGCAGCCCAGCCGGGACAGGGGATAGTGGCTACACCTTC
cdr3_aa: CASSPAGTGDSGYTF

j_call: TRBJ1-2
d_call: NA
v_call: TRBV9
cdr3_nt: TGTGCCAGCAGCGTCCGGGACGCAGGGAAGGTTTCTAGCTATGGCTACACCTTC
cdr3_aa: CASSVRDAGKVSSYGYTF

j_call: TRBJ2-3
d_call: TRBD2
v_call: TRBV5-1
cdr3_nt: TGCGCCAGCAGCTTGGTACTAGCGGGATACACAGATACGCAGTATTTT
cdr3_aa: CASSLVLAGYTDTQYF

j_call: TRBJ2-2
d_call: NA
v_call: TRBV6-6
cdr3_nt: TGTGCCAGCAGCTGGCGGTACACCGGGGAGCTGTTTTTT
cdr3_aa: CASSWRYTGELFF

j_call: TRBJ2-7
d_call: TRBD2
v_call: TRBV5-1
cdr3_nt: TGCGCCAGCAGCTTGGGACTAGCGGGGAGCTCCTACGAGCAGTACTTC
cdr3_aa: CASSLGLAGSSYEQYF